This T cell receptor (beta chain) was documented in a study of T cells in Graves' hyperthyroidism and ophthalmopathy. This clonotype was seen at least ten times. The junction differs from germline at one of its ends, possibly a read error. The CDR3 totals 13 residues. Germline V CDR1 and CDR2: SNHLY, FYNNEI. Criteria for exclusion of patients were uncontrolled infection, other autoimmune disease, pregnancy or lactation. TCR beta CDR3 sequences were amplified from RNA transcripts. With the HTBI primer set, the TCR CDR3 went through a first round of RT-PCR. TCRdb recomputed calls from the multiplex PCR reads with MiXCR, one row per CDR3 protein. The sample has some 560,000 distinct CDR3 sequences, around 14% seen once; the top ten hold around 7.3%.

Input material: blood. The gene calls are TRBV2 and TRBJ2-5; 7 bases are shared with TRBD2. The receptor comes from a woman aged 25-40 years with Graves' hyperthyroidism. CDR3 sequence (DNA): TGTGCCGGCAGTGAAGAGGGAGGGGAGACCCAGTACTTC. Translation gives CAGSEEGGETQYF.